These 25 T cell receptor beta chains were sequenced from one sample in a study of blood T cell repertoires in COVID-19. Sequencing used immunoSEQ multiplex PCR; TCRdb keeps in-frame clones, though not all of them. Here the sample spans around 180,000 clones, 74% being singletons. Sequencing was performed on peripheral blood. These TCRs come from a woman of 80 years or more with acute or convalescent COVID-19.

The chain employs TRBV5-4 and TRBJ2-5; 11 nucleotides align to TRBD2. CDR1 is SGHNT and CDR2 is YYREEE in the germline V gene (reference sequence). Trimming cost V 0 bases and J 4 bases; bases outside gene matches: 8. The CDR3 consists of 17 residues. CDR3 protein: CASSLELAGVLIETQYF. CDR3 coding DNA: TGTGCCAGCAGCTTGGAACTAGCGGGAGTCCTGATAGAGACCCAGTACTTC.

The chain couples TRBV11-3 to TRBJ2-3, with D possibly being TRBD1 (6 bases). V lost 4 bases and J 4 bases, leaving 12 bases between the germline ends. The CDR3 consists of 14 residues. Germline lookup yields CDR1 SGHNT and CDR2 YENEEA. CDR3: CASSSGRGPDTQYF. CDR3 bases: TGTGCCAGCAGCTCCGGCAGGGGCCCAGATACGCAGTATTTT.

The chain combines TRBV5-1 with TRBJ2-2; 7 bases map to TRBD2. The CDR3 totals 17 residues. Germline assignment: CDR1 SGHRS and CDR2 YFSETQ. The J segment lost 5 bases and the V segment lost 0 bases, leaving 10 bases of the junction unmatched. The CDR3 protein is CASSLEGLNSGTGELFF. The CDR3 DNA reads TGCGCCAGCAGCTTGGAAGGGCTTAATAGCGGGACCGGGGAGCTGTTTTTT.

V is TRBV7-2 and J is TRBJ2-7, with 10 bases matching TRBD1. The CDR3 is 14 residues long. V dropped 5 bases and J dropped 5; count of bases not matched to a gene: 6. CDR1 and CDR2 (germline): SGHTA, FQGNSA. CDR3: CASSNRDRGHEQYF. The CDR3 nucleotides read TGTGCCAGCAGCAACCGGGACAGGGGCCACGAGCAGTACTTC.

The chain links TRBV4-3 to TRBJ1-2, with TRBD1 matching 8 bases. The junction had 7 bases not matched to a gene; V was cut back by 6 bases and J by 7 bases. The germline gives CDR1 LGHNA, CDR2 YSLEER. The CDR3 length is 13 residues. CDR3 region: CASRLQGESGYTF. The DNA of the CDR3 is TGCGCCAGCAGACTACAGGGGGAGAGTGGCTACACCTTC.

The CDR3 DNA is TGCGCCAGCAGCCAAGATTTTTCAGGGACAAAGAACACCGGGGAGCTGTTTTTT. It yields the protein CASSQDFSGTKNTGELFF. V usage is TRBV4-1 and J usage is TRBJ2-2; tentatively, D is TRBD1 (6 bases). The CDR3 length is 18 residues. Looked up from germline, CDR1 is MGHRA and CDR2 is YSYEKL. V was trimmed by 0 bases and J by 1 base, leaving 15 bases between them.

DNA for the CDR3: TGTGCCAGCAGCGGAGCGGGGGACTGGAACACCGGGGAGCTGTTTTTT. This translates into CASSGAGDWNTGELFF. The gene calls are TRBV28 and TRBJ2-2; 8 bases agree with TRBD2. The CDR3 covers 16 residues. In germline, CDR1 is MDHEN, CDR2 SYDVKM. V shed 6 bases, J shed 1 base, and the junction held 7 bases outside the gene matches.

The rearrangement links TRBV24-1 to TRBJ2-7, with a tentative D call TRBD2 (6 bases). This CDR3 is built from 15 residues. Germline lookup yields CDR1 KGHDR and CDR2 SFDVKD. V was cut by 4 bases and J by 3 bases, with 15 bases left in between. The CDR3 nucleotides are TGTGCCACCAGTGACCCCGGGACGGGGGACTACGAGCAGTACTTC. Protein product: CATSDPGTGDYEQYF.

This chain joins TRBV2 and TRBJ1-2, with 8 bases that match TRBD1. The CDR3 contains 14 residues. In germline, CDR1 is SNHLY, CDR2 FYNNEI. V lost 4 bases to trimming and J lost 3 bases; unmatched junction nucleotides: 4. The CDR3 reads CASSAGTGHYGYTF. In DNA form, the CDR3 reads TGTGCCAGCAGTGCCGGGACAGGCCACTATGGCTACACCTTC.

The chain links TRBV11-1 to TRBJ2-7; TRBD2 agrees at 9 bases. Looked up from germline, CDR1 is SGHAT and CDR2 is FQDESV (reference sequence). CDR3 length: 14 residues. V shed 1 base, J shed 6 bases, and the junction held 4 bases outside the gene matches. CDR3 protein: CASSLGGRAGEQYF. The CDR3 nucleotides read TGTGCCAGCAGCTTAGGCGGGAGGGCCGGCGAGCAGTACTTC.

This clone showed up just a few times. The chain employs TRBV4-3 and TRBJ2-1; weak D call: TRBD1 (6 bases). Germline CDR1 reads LGHNA; CDR2 reads YSLEER. The CDR3 extends over 16 amino acids. With 3 bases removed from V and 13 bases from J, the gap between germline ends came to 25 bases. As DNA, the CDR3 is TGCGCCAGCAGCCATGATCGGATTCGCAGGGGTAGAGGCCAGTTCTTC. Its protein is CASSHDRIRRGRGQFF.

The rearrangement links TRBV5-4 to TRBJ2-7, with unresolved D. Trimming left V 1 base short and J 2 bases short, with 7 bases between. This CDR3 spans 13 amino acids. Germline CDR1 is SGHNT and CDR2 is YYREEE (reference sequence). CDR3 region: CASSLHNTYEQYF. CDR3 bases: TGTGCCAGCAGCTTGCACAATACCTACGAGCAGTACTTC.

The chain joins TRBV7-3 to TRBJ2-3; a weak D match, TRBD2 (6 bases). The CDR3 loop spans 16 amino acids. In germline, CDR1 is SGHTA, CDR2 FQGTGA. V lost 5 bases and J 0 bases, leaving 15 bases between the germline ends. The CDR3: CASSLGLLGSTDTQYF. Written as DNA, the CDR3 is TGTGCCAGCAGCCTCGGACTATTAGGAAGCACAGATACGCAGTATTTT.

The chain uses TRBV4-3 and TRBJ1-4, with 9 bases aligning to TRBD1. V lost 5 bases, J lost 6 bases, and 4 bases stayed unmatched. Germline V lookup: CDR1 LGHNA, CDR2 YSLEER. The CDR3 runs to 14 residues. The CDR3 region is CASSAGTGYEKLFF. The CDR3, as DNA: TGCGCCAGCAGCGCCGGGACAGGGTATGAAAAACTGTTTTTT.

V and J are TRBV5-1 and TRBJ1-6, with D possibly being TRBD1 (5 bases). V shed 6 bases and J shed 5 bases, with 15 bases lying between them. CDR1 and CDR2 (germline): SGHRS, YFSETQ. This CDR3 contains 15 residues. The CDR3 region has the DNA TGCGCCAGCACCCACGACAGTCCGGATAATTCACCCCTCCACTTT. It translates to CASTHDSPDNSPLHF.

The V and J genes are TRBV27 and TRBJ1-5; 8 bases map to TRBD1. This CDR3 contains 14 residues. Germline CDR1 reads MNHEY; CDR2 reads SMNVEV (reference sequence). V lost 4 bases, J lost 6 bases, and 5 bases stayed unmatched. CDR3 in amino acids: CASSSSGTGQPQHF. CDR3 nucleotides: TGTGCCAGCAGTTCCTCCGGGACAGGTCAGCCCCAGCATTTT.

This chain joins TRBV5-8 and TRBJ1-4; 8 nucleotides line up with TRBD1. The CDR3 is made up of 14 amino acids. Germline CDR1 reads SGHTS; CDR2 reads YDEGEE. Trimming at V came to 0 bases and at J to 8 bases, leaving 3 bases not matched to a gene. The DNA for the CDR3 is TGTGCCAGCAGCTTGGGCCAGGGGGCGGAAAAACTGTTTTTT. This translates into CASSLGQGAEKLFF.

This chain uses TRBV27 with TRBJ2-7; TRBD1 matches 9 bases. Germline CDR1 and CDR2: MNHEY and SMNVEV (reference sequence). The CDR3 has 15 amino acids. V gave up 4 bases and J gave up 5 bases; unmatched junction bases: 9. The CDR3 protein is CASSSSWTGEDEQYF. Here the CDR3 DNA reads TGTGCCAGCAGTTCTTCTTGGACAGGGGAGGACGAGCAGTACTTC.

This clone was seen more than once but under ten times. V gene TRBV2 combines with J gene TRBJ2-2; TRBD2 matches at 12 bases. V lost 6 bases and J lost 3; bases outside the gene matches: 5. Germline assignment: CDR1 SNHLY and CDR2 FYNNEI. The CDR3 has 16 amino acids. The CDR3 nucleotides read TGTGCCAGCAGACCCCTAGCGGGAGGGGACACCGGGGAGCTGTTTTTT. It translates to CASRPLAGGDTGELFF.

The chain links TRBV10-1 to TRBJ2-1; D perhaps matches TRBD2 (5 bases). Germline V gene sequence: CDR1 WNHNN, CDR2 SYGVQD (reference sequence). The CDR3 loop spans 13 amino acids. V shed 2 bases and J shed 7 bases, with 9 bases lying between them. In nucleotides, the CDR3 is TGCGCCAGCAGTGAGGGACTTTGGAATGAGCAGTTCTTC. Amino acid sequence: CASSEGLWNEQFF.

V is TRBV19 and J is TRBJ2-3, with D possibly matching TRBD1 (5 bases). Germline CDR1 reads LNHDA; CDR2 reads SQIVND (reference sequence). Trimming shortened V by 1 base and J by 4 bases, and 12 bases separated the two germline ends. The CDR3 consists of 15 residues. CDR3 nucleotides: TGTGCCAGTAGTATAGGGGGCCCGGACGCAGATACGCAGTATTTT. Translated, it gives CASSIGGPDADTQYF.

This clone has more than one count but fewer than ten. V usage is TRBV5-1 and J usage is TRBJ2-7; D possibly corresponds to TRBD1 (5 bases). The germline V and J ends were trimmed by 0 bases and 0 bases, with 7 bases remaining between them. The CDR3 contains 14 residues. Germline V gene lookup returns CDR1 SGHRS and CDR2 YFSETQ. CDR3 sequence reads: CASSLGQLSYEQYF. CDR3 nucleotides: TGCGCCAGCAGCTTGGGACAGCTCTCCTACGAGCAGTACTTC. The full variable domain, completed using reference TRBV5-1 and TRBJ2-7, is KAGVTQTPRYLIKTRGQQVTLSCSPISGHRSVSWYQQTPGQGLQFLFEYFSETQRNKGNFPGRFSGRQFSNSRSEMNVSTLELGDSALYLCASSLGQLSYEQYFGPGTRLTVT.

V is TRBV11-3 and J is TRBJ1-1; unclear D gene. The germline V gene has CDR1 SGHNT and CDR2 YENEEA. This CDR3 is 16 amino acids long. Trimming shortened V by 1 base and J by 2 bases, and 14 bases separated the two germline ends. Here the CDR3 reads CASSLGRVGLNTEAFF. The DNA for the CDR3 is TGTGCCAGCAGCTTAGGGAGGGTAGGGTTAAACACTGAAGCTTTCTTT.

The chain couples TRBV2 to TRBJ2-7; 9 bases line up with TRBD1. There are 14 residues in the CDR3. The V gene's germline CDR1 is SNHLY and CDR2 FYNNEI. Unmatched junction bases numbered 9, after V lost 6 bases and J lost 6 bases. The CDR3 DNA reads as TGTGCCAGCAGCCTGGGACAGGGCACTTCCGAGCAGTACTTC. The encoded protein is CASSLGQGTSEQYF.

The chain has TRBV4-1 and TRBJ2-1, with 10 bases fitting TRBD2. Trimming took 5 bases from V and 5 from J; bases not matched to a gene: 6. The CDR3 runs to 15 residues. Germline values: CDR1 MGHRA, CDR2 YSYEKL. The CDR3 DNA is TGCGCCAGCAGCAGATTCGGGACTAGCGACAATGAGCAGTTCTTC. Encoded protein: CASSRFGTSDNEQFF.